The 26 T cell receptor beta chains given below trace back to one sample, sequenced in a study of T cells in Graves' hyperthyroidism and ophthalmopathy. Using RNA transcripts as the source, TCR beta CDR3 regions were amplified. The HTBI primer set was used in a first-round RT-PCR of the TCR CDR3. MiXCR, applied by TCRdb to the multiplex PCR reads, yields one record per CDR3 protein. The sample lists some 360,000 distinct CDR3 sequences; 14% were seen once. Sequencing was done on a sample of blood. Receptors originate from a woman aged 55-69 years with Graves' hyperthyroidism.

J is TRBJ2-5 and V is TRBV7-9, with 10 bases identical to TRBD2. The CDR3 length is 16 residues. Per germline, CDR1 SEHNR and CDR2 FQNEAQ (reference sequence). J lost 4 bases, V lost 5 bases, and 10 bases had no gene match. The CDR3 nucleotides read TGTGCCAGCAGCGCCCGAGGGCTAGCGGGAGTAGAGACCCAGTACTTC. Translated: CASSARGLAGVETQYF.

This clonotype appeared many times. The chain is built from TRBV6-1 and TRBJ2-3; 9 bases fit TRBD2. CDR1 MNHNS and CDR2 SASEGT come from the germline V gene. Germline trimming cut 2 bases from V and 8 bases from J; bases unmatched to any gene: 11. The CDR3 extends over 16 amino acids. The CDR3 DNA reads TGTGCCAGCAGTGAAAGGGGAGGAGCGGGAGGCGGTACGCAGTATTTT. Protein product: CASSERGGAGGGTQYF.

The genes are TRBV5-1 and TRBJ2-3; 9 bases agree with TRBD2. Germline CDR1 and CDR2: SGHRS and YFSETQ. The CDR3 has 14 residues. V was clipped by 6 bases and J by 5 bases; unmatched bases: 7. CDR3 loop: CASNIAGERDTQYF. For the CDR3, the DNA is TGCGCCAGCAACATAGCGGGAGAGAGAGATACGCAGTATTTT.

About this clonotype: An end of the junction does not agree with germline; a read error may underlie this. The rearrangement joins TRBV4-1 to TRBJ2-7; no reliable D call. Germline lookup yields CDR1 MGHRA and CDR2 YSYEKL. This CDR3 has 13 residues. CDR3 residues: CTSSQDRTYEQYF. The CDR3 nucleotides are TGCACCAGCAGCCAAGATCGCACTTACGAGCAGTACTTC.

The chain is built from TRBV6-1 and TRBJ2-7; D is ambiguous. CDR3 size: 13 residues. Germline V gives CDR1 MNHNS, CDR2 SASEGT. Trimming shortened V by 6 bases and J by 3 bases, and 12 bases separated the two germline ends. CDR3 region: CASRTTDGYEQYF. The CDR3 coding sequence is TGTGCCAGCAGGACGACGGACGGCTACGAGCAGTACTTC.

There are many counts of this clonotype. The chain carries TRBV12-3 or TRBV12-4 and TRBJ1-5; D perhaps matches TRBD1 (5 bases). This CDR3 has 14 amino acids. V shed 2 bases and J shed 8 bases, with 13 bases lying between them. The CDR3 protein is CASSLRRQTEPQHF. CDR3 DNA sequence: TGTGCCAGCAGTTTAAGGAGACAGACGGAGCCCCAGCATTTT.

At least ten counts were recorded for this clonotype. CDR3 region: CASSRKGWGASEAFF. The CDR3, as DNA: TGTGCCAGCAGCAGAAAGGGGTGGGGGGCTTCTGAAGCTTTCTTT. The chain couples TRBV6-1 to TRBJ1-1, with D possibly being TRBD1 (6 bases). CDR1 is MNHNS and CDR2 is SASEGT in the germline V gene. This CDR3 is 15 amino acids long. V was trimmed by 6 bases and J by 6 bases, leaving 20 bases between them.

This clonotype was picked up many times. The chain carries TRBV29-1 and TRBJ2-6; D remains unclear. CDR3 length equals 12 residues. V was shortened by 4 bases and J by 1 base, with 2 bases between the two germline ends. Germline CDR1 SQVTM, CDR2 ANQGSEA. The CDR3 DNA sequence: TGCAGCGTTGTTTCTGGGGCCAACGTCCTGACTTTC. As protein: CSVVSGANVLTF.

Many counts were recorded for this clonotype. J is TRBJ2-7 and V is TRBV28; 7 bases are a match to TRBD1. Germline assignment: CDR1 MDHEN and CDR2 SYDVKM. V gave up 2 bases and J gave up 6 bases; unmatched junction bases: 7. The CDR3 sequence is 14 residues long. CDR3 coding DNA: TGTGCCAGCAGTTTAACAGGGGTCCCCCCCGAGCAGTACTTC. Amino acids: CASSLTGVPPEQYF.

This clonotype was seen only once. The chain is built from TRBV6-1 and TRBJ1-5, with D perhaps TRBD1 (5 bases). With 9 bases removed from V and 3 bases from J, the gap between germline ends came to 12 bases. Per germline, CDR1 MNHNS and CDR2 SASEGT. CDR3 size: 13 residues. In DNA form, the CDR3 reads TGTGCCAGTATCAGGGATCTCAATCAGCCCCAGCATTTT. Its protein product is CASIRDLNQPQHF.

Ten or more counts support this clonotype. The chain employs TRBV18 and TRBJ2-1; 11 positions agree with TRBD2. CDR1 is KGHSH, CDR2 LQKENI, per germline. Losses at the gene ends were 4 bases for V and 6 bases for J; bases not matched to a gene: 5. This CDR3 is built from 15 residues. Written as DNA, the CDR3 is TGTGCCAGCTCACGGCTAGCGGGAGGTCTCAATGAGCAGTTCTTC. This translates into CASSRLAGGLNEQFF.

The table lists this clonotype with many counts. The chain combines TRBV6-2 or TRBV6-3 with TRBJ1-1; a possible D gene is TRBD1 (5 bases). Trimming shortened V by 0 bases and J by 4 bases, and 9 bases separated the two germline ends. CDR1 MNHEY and CDR2 SVGEGT come from the germline V gene. The CDR3 has 14 amino acids. CDR3 nucleotides: TGTGCCAGCAGTTACTCGATCGGGGGCACTGAAGCTTTCTTT. Translation: CASSYSIGGTEAFF.

This clonotype appeared a few times. The rearrangement joins TRBV12-3 or TRBV12-4 to TRBJ2-5; 7 bases match TRBD2. Trimming at V came to 4 bases and at J to 4 bases, leaving 0 bases not matched to a gene. The CDR3 is made up of 12 amino acids. The CDR3 region is CASSWGGETQYF. CDR3 nucleotide sequence: TGTGCCAGCAGTTGGGGGGGAGAGACCCAGTACTTC.

Many counts were recorded for this clonotype. The CDR3 here is CASKLESIANTGELFF. The CDR3, as DNA: TGTGCCAGCAAGCTCGAGAGTATCGCGAACACCGGGGAGCTGTTTTTT. The chain is built from TRBV2 and TRBJ2-2; D not certain. The CDR3 extends over 16 amino acids. Germline V gene data show CDR1 as SNHLY and CDR2 as FYNNEI. The ends were cut back, 7 bases at V and 0 bases at J, with 15 bases in the middle.

This sequence joins TRBV20-1 and TRBJ2-1, with D perhaps TRBD2 (6 bases). V lost 0 bases, J lost 12 bases, and 15 bases lay in between. This CDR3 has 13 amino acids. Germline CDR1 reads DFQATT; CDR2 reads SNEGSKA (reference sequence). CDR3 loop: CSARDVSGDLQFF. In DNA form, the CDR3 reads TGCAGTGCTAGAGATGTTTCGGGGGATTTGCAGTTCTTC.

At least ten counts were recorded for this clonotype. The rearrangement links TRBV3-1 to TRBJ1-2; 7 nucleotides match TRBD1. The CDR3 extends over 16 amino acids. V gave up 4 bases and J gave up 6 bases; unmatched junction bases: 14. The germline V gene encodes CDR1 LGHDT and CDR2 YNNKEL (reference sequence). The CDR3 coding sequence is TGTGCCAGCAGCCGAGACAGGGTAGAAGGAGGCGATGGCTACACCTTC. Translating it yields CASSRDRVEGGDGYTF.

The chain has TRBV30 and TRBJ2-1, with 11 bases lining up with TRBD2. Germline V gene data show CDR1 as GTSNPN and CDR2 as SVGIG (reference sequence). Trimming took 1 base from V and 5 from J; bases not matched to a gene: 4. The CDR3 consists of 15 residues. CDR3 sequence: CAWSAGLADHNEQFF. The DNA for the CDR3 is TGTGCCTGGAGTGCGGGACTAGCGGATCACAATGAGCAGTTCTTC.

This clonotype has only one observation. A much more abundant neighbour one base away suggests this may be a read error. The chain employs TRBV27 and TRBJ1-5, with a possible D match to TRBD1 (5 bases). The J call could be wrong; TRBJ2-3 is a better fit for the DNA end. CDR3 length: 14 residues. The germline gives CDR1 MNHEY, CDR2 SMNVEV (reference sequence). CDR3 nucleotide sequence: TGTGCCAGCAGTTCCAGGGTAAGCAATCAGCCCCAGTATTTT. This encodes CASSSRVSNQPQYF.

This clonotype was seen repeatedly, ten times or more. This chain links TRBV30 with TRBJ2-5, with 13 bases aligning to TRBD2. Trimming removed 3 bases from V and 7 bases from J; junction bases left unmatched: 8. CDR3 length: 15 amino acids. Germline lookup yields CDR1 GTSNPN and CDR2 SVGIG (reference sequence). The CDR3 DNA reads TGTGCCTGGAGCGGAGGACTAGCGGGAGTGGGGACCCAGTACTTC. This sequence encodes CAWSGGLAGVGTQYF.

This clonotype was seen repeatedly, ten times or more. This chain uses TRBV11-3 with TRBJ2-7, with TRBD2 as a possible D gene (6 bases). Germline CDR1 SGHNT, CDR2 YENEEA. V was pared by 3 bases and J by 3 bases, with 15 bases between. This CDR3 spans 15 amino acids. This chain's CDR3 is CASSFRVAASYEQYF. The DNA for the CDR3 is TGTGCCAGCAGCTTTCGAGTAGCGGCTAGCTACGAGCAGTACTTC.

The sample holds many counts of this clonotype. This chain joins TRBV30 and TRBJ2-1; D is undetermined. The CDR3 runs to 13 residues. V lost 0 bases and J 5 bases, leaving 8 bases between the germline ends. CDR1 and CDR2 (germline): GTSNPN, SVGIG (reference sequence). The CDR3, as DNA: TGTGCCTGGAGTGTAACAGATAACAATGAGCAGTTCTTC. As protein: CAWSVTDNNEQFF.

The chain employs TRBV2 and TRBJ2-1; TRBD2 is a possible D gene (5 bases). The CDR3 has 13 residues. V was pared by 8 bases and J by 2 bases, with 10 bases between. CDR1 and CDR2 (germline): SNHLY, FYNNEI. CDR3 amino acids: CASSGTPYNEQFF. The CDR3 DNA sequence: TGTGCCAGCTCGGGAACACCCTACAATGAGCAGTTCTTC. Full variable domain (missing parts from reference TRBV2 and TRBJ2-1): EPEVTQTPSHQVTQMGQEVILRCVPISNHLYFYWYRQILGQKVEFLVSFYNNEISEKSEIFDDQFSVERPDGSNFTLKIRSTKLEDSAMYFCASSGTPYNEQFFGPGTRLTVL.

In its sample, this clonotype was seen many times. This chain joins TRBV2 and TRBJ2-7; D gene ambiguous. The ends were cut back, 1 base at V and 4 bases at J, with 5 bases in the middle. This CDR3 is 12 amino acids long. The germline gives CDR1 SNHLY, CDR2 FYNNEI. In DNA form, the CDR3 reads TGTGCCAGCAGTGAAGACCCGTACGAGCAGTACTTC. Translated, it gives CASSEDPYEQYF. Supplemented by reference TRBV2 and TRBJ2-7, the full variable domain reads EPEVTQTPSHQVTQMGQEVILRCVPISNHLYFYWYRQILGQKVEFLVSFYNNEISEKSEIFDDQFSVERPDGSNFTLKIRSTKLEDSAMYFCASSEDPYEQYFGPGTRLTVT.

This clonotype was seen repeatedly, ten times or more. V and J are TRBV20-1 and TRBJ2-7; D perhaps matches TRBD2 (6 bases). CDR3 length: 16 residues. CDR1 is DFQATT, CDR2 SNEGSKA, per germline (reference sequence). Trimming pared 3 bases from V and 3 bases from J, leaving 21 bases between. CDR3 region: CSASPGRLDELYEQYF. DNA for the CDR3: TGCAGTGCTAGCCCCGGGAGATTAGACGAACTCTACGAGCAGTACTTC.

This clonotype was detected many times. The V gene is TRBV20-1, the J gene TRBJ2-5, with 9 positions matching TRBD2. The length of the CDR3 is 15 residues. With 6 bases clipped from V and 0 bases from J, the junction kept 8 bases outside the gene matches. Per the germline V gene, CDR1 is DFQATT and CDR2 is SNEGSKA (reference sequence). In DNA, the CDR3 is TGCAGTGCCCAGGGAACTAGCGGGTACCAAGAGACCCAGTACTTC. This codes for CSAQGTSGYQETQYF.

The table lists this clonotype with a few counts. The chain employs TRBV11-3 and TRBJ1-1; D might be TRBD1 (5 bases). The ends were cut back, 5 bases at V and 4 bases at J, with 17 bases in the middle. CDR3 length: 15 amino acids. The germline V gene encodes CDR1 SGHNT and CDR2 YENEEA. The CDR3 sequence: CASSIQGSRGTEAFF. In nucleotides, the CDR3 is TGTGCCAGCAGCATCCAGGGATCCCGGGGCACTGAAGCTTTCTTT.